This TCR beta chain derives from a study of CD8 T cells in Susac syndrome. Random hexamers primed reverse transcription of roughly 0.5 to 1 ug RNA. Across 54 Vbeta and 13 Jbeta, immunoSEQ multiplex PCR amplified TCR beta CDR3. TCRdb reprocessed the immunoSEQ multiplex PCR reads via MiXCR and lists one record per CDR3 protein. Counted here are 150,000 to 200,000 distinct CDR3 sequences, roughly 95% occurring once; the ten biggest clones make up about 0.09%. TCR beta was sequenced from blood CD8+ and CD4+ T cells. Patients with stable or active relapsing-remitting disease, all of them treatment-naive, made up the multiple sclerosis controls. Negative isolation yielded CD4+ and CD8+ T cells, and FACS enriched TEMRA cells. This CDR3 contains 11 residues. The V gene's germline CDR1 is DFQATT and CDR2 SNEGSKA (reference sequence). Trimming left V 5 bases short and J 12 bases short, with 14 bases between.

The chain joins TRBV20-1 to TRBJ2-1; D is perhaps TRBD2 (6 bases). This receptor was identified in a human donor with multiple sclerosis. Specimen: CD4+ T cells from PBMCs. CDR3 sequence: CSAGTGDVQFF. The CDR3 bases are TGCAGTGCTGGGACTGGGGATGTGCAGTTCTTC.